This TCR beta chain was identified during a study of shared clonotypes between healthy human individuals (dated by TCRdb to 2019 to 2021). General notes on the study: The cohort included three men and a couple of women between 18 and 49 years of age. For each donor, three plates each were used for CD4 naive and CD4 memory, two plates were used for CD8 naive, and one plate was used for CD8 memory. Blood TCR repertoires of about 5 healthy adults were deeply sequenced to estimate repertoire size and the extent of clonotype sharing between individuals. To increase sequencing depth and limit assay-specific biases, different laboratories used diverse techniques to prepare libraries and sequence TCR repertoires. Each donor's leukapheresis produced roughly between roughly 0.85 and 9.5 billion PBMCs. The paper as a whole reports these results and caveats: Because the study included only a small number of donors, the genetic and exposure-history diversity represented was limited. Higher generation probabilities were observed for clonotypes shared by all four sorted-subset donors than for non-shared clonotypes. Even with the large sequencing depth, rarefaction of the sorted-subset datasets indicated that sequencing was incomplete. Sampling was limited to blood, and TCR repertoires in tissue likely differ from TCR repertoires in blood. Based on pairwise subsampling, the degree of clonotype sharing among donors was expected to be affected by sequencing depth. Sharing across several donors was observed for about 4.8% of naive CD4, over 3% of naive CD8, over 2% of memory CD4, and approximately 0.41% of memory CD8 clonotypes. Naive subsets generally had larger estimated clonotype richness than memory subsets.

Using the deep immunoSEQ assay, multiplex PCR amplified TCR CDR3 regions from genomic DNA. Extracted genomic DNA from each cell subset was spread evenly across all wells of several immunoSEQ 96-well plates, with each plate serving as a replicate. For sorted subsets, around 200 ng genomic DNA, equal to 30,000 to 35,000 T cell genomes, was loaded into each replicate PCR. The purified libraries were quantified using a Qubit 3.0 fluorometer, sized with a Bioanalyzer 2100, and then quantified again using the KAPA Library Quantification kit. Each immunoSEQ 96-well plate was sequenced on its own single-read 150-cycle Illumina NextSeq 550 flow cell. The original methods were these. Because the immunoSEQ output included only junctional sequences and no quality scores, the filtering could not be the same as the filtering used for full-length reads. To assign V/J genes and CDR3, sequences were annotated against IMGT germline references using PyIR, a Python wrapper for IgBLAST v1.9. Reads were filtered out if the reads had weak V/J assignments (E-value above 1e-6), no CDR3, stop codons, out-of-frame junctions, or ambiguous translated residues. V3J clonotypes were defined as sequences sharing an identical inferred V gene, J gene, and CDR3 amino acid sequence. To compute the percentage overlap between repertoires, the number of shared unique clonotypes was divided by the size of the smaller repertoire. Three approaches were used to assess repertoire richness: RTK rarefaction, the Chao1 estimator, and Recon v2.1 estimates of unobserved clonotypes. Generation probabilities for all TCRbeta clonotypes obtained by the gDNA method from four donors were computed using OLGA. What TCRdb holds here is the immuneACCESS table cut down to in-frame rearrangements. Part of the clones is not present; checked against another copy, under half of the missing clones reflect an unresolved V gene, and the others are unexplained. Clone size and V and J calls were adopted from that table, with D and trimming inferred from the DNA. The sample yields 1.5 million to 2.5 million clones; less than 95% were counted once. Clones ranked in the top ten supply around 1% of the sample.

Regarding this clone: Which antigen it targets is not known. The record has no base qualities; no much larger clone is one base away.

CD8 naive samples were CD45RO-negative cells positively selected for CCR7, giving a CD45RA+CCR7+ population that excluded TemRA cells. The donors were healthy, HIV-negative adults who had no recently reported acute infections or vaccinations. All donors were Caucasian adults living in Nashville, Tennessee, USA. After blood collection by leukapheresis, PBMCs were isolated using Ficoll-Histopaque density gradient centrifugation and then cryopreserved in the vapor phase of liquid nitrogen. Purity and quantity of every magnetically sorted T cell population were checked by analytical flow cytometry. From each sorted fraction, genomic DNA was isolated and quantified by UV absorbance on a Nanodrop 2000c. Sequenced: naive CD8+ T cells sorted from blood. The cell subset or site label, read with the paper, signifies: CD45RA+CCR7+. The source of this sequence is a man younger than 35 in good health.

The CDR3 reads CASTAAEEQYF. The sequenced DNA is TGTGCCAGCACGGCCGCTGAGGAGCAGTACTTC. In this chain, TRBV2 is recombined with TRBJ2-7, with the D gene uncertain. The CDR3 has 11 amino acids, counting the end cysteine and phenylalanine. The read is trimmed to its CDR3 DNA, 33 bases read in frame from base 1. A distance of 11 bases separates the germline ends of V and J, which lose 7 bases and 7 bases respectively. CDR1 and CDR2 (SNHLY, FYNNEI) derive from the germline V gene.